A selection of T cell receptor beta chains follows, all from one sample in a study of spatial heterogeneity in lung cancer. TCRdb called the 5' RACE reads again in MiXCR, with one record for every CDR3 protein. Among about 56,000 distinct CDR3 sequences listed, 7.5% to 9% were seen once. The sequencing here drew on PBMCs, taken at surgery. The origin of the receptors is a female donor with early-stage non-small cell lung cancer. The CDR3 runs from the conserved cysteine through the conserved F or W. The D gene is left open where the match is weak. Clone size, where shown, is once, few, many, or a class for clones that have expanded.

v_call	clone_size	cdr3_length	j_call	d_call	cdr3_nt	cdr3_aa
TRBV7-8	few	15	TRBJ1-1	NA	TGTGCCAGCAGCTTAGACCGGGGTGTAGGAACTGAAGCTTTCTTT	CASSLDRGVGTEAFF
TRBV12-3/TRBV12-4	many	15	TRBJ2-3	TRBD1	TGTGCCAGCAGATTGGGACAGGGGGCCGGGGATACGCAGTATTTT	CASRLGQGAGDTQYF
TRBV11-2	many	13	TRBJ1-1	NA	TGTGCCAGCAGCTTAGACCGGTACACTGAAGCTTTCTTT	CASSLDRYTEAFF
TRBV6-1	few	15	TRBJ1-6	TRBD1	TGTGCCAGCAGTGAAATTTGGACAGGGAATTCACCCCTCCACTTT	CASSEIWTGNSPLHF
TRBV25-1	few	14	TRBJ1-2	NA	TGTGCCAGCAGTCCTCATTCCGTAACGGAAGGCTACACCTTC	CASSPHSVTEGYTF
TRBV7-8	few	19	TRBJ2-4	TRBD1	TGTGCCAGCAGCTTAAGGGGACAGGTCGGGTATAGCGCCAAAAACATTCAGTACTTC	CASSLRGQVGYSAKNIQYF
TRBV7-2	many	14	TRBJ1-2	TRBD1	TGTGCCAGCAGCTTGGGACAGGGTCACTATGGCTACACCTTC	CASSLGQGHYGYTF
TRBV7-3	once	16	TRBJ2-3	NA	TGTGCCAGCACCTTAATCGGGGACTTAGGCACAGATACGCAGTATTTT	CASTLIGDLGTDTQYF
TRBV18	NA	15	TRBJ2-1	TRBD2	TGTGCCAGCTCACCCGCGGGGGGGGCCTACAATGAGCAGTTCTTC	CASSPAGGAYNEQFF
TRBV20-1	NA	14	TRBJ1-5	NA	TGCAGTGCCATCGCCAGGGCCTTTAATCAGCCCCAGCATTTT	CSAIARAFNQPQHF
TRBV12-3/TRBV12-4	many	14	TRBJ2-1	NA	TGTGCCAGCAACTCTAGCCCGGGGGACAATGAGCAGTTCTTC	CASNSSPGDNEQFF
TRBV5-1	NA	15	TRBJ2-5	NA	TGCGCCAGCAGCTTGGCCTTAGACAGTCCCGAGACCCAGTACTTC	CASSLALDSPETQYF
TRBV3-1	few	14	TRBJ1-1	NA	TGTGCCAGCAGCCAAGCAGGGTTCGACACTGAAGCTTTCTTT	CASSQAGFDTEAFF
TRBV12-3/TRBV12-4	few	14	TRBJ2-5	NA	TGTGCCAGCAGGGGACGGACAAGCCAAGAGACCCAGTACTTC	CASRGRTSQETQYF
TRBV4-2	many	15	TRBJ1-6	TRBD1	TGTGCCAGCAGCCAAGATCGCAGGGGGAATTCACCCCTCCACTTT	CASSQDRRGNSPLHF
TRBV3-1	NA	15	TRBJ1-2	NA	TGTGCCAGCAGCGGGGGGGCCGAACTAAACTATGGCTACACCTTC	CASSGGAELNYGYTF
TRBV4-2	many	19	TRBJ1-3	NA	TGTGCCAGCAGCCAAGTCCTCCCCGCGGATCCAACTGCTGGAAACACCATATATTTT	CASSQVLPADPTAGNTIYF
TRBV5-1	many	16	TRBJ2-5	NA	TGCGCCAGCAGCTTCGTCCGAGACACCAACCAAGAGACCCAGTACTTC	CASSFVRDTNQETQYF
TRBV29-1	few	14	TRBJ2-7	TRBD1	TGCAGCGTTGAAGGGGACAGGCAAAACTACGAGCAGTACTTC	CSVEGDRQNYEQYF
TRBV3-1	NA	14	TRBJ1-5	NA	TGTGCCGGCAGCCCAGCGGCCCTTAATCAGCCCCAGCATTTT	CAGSPAALNQPQHF
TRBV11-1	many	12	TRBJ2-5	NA	TGTGCCAGCAGCTTAACGGCAGAGACCCAGTACTTC	CASSLTAETQYF
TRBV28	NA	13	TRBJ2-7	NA	TGTGCCAGCAGATTACAGGGCTTCGGCGAGCAGTACTTC	CASRLQGFGEQYF
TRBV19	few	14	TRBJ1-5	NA	TGTGCCAGTAGCAAGGGGCAGGGGAATCAGCCCCAGCATTTT	CASSKGQGNQPQHF
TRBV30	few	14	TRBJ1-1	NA	TGTGCCTGGAGTGTCGCGGGATTGAGCACTGAAGCTTTCTTT	CAWSVAGLSTEAFF
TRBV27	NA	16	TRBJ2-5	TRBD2	TGTGCCAGCAGCCCGCCCCGCGGGGGGCTGGGGGAGACCCAGTACTTC	CASSPPRGGLGETQYF
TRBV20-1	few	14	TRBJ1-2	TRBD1	TGCAGTGCTAGAGCACCCTCGACAGGGGATGGCTACACCTTC	CSARAPSTGDGYTF
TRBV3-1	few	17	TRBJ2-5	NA	TGTGCCAGCAGCCTTCGATCGACAGGTGGGGTCCAAGAGACCCAGTACTTC	CASSLRSTGGVQETQYF
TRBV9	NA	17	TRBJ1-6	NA	TGTGCCAGCAGCGTAAGACCACAGAGCTCCTATAATTCACCCCTCCACTTT	CASSVRPQSSYNSPLHF
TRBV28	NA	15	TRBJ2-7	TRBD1	TGTGCCAGCACCCTAAGGGGGACAGTCAACTACGAGCAGTACTTC	CASTLRGTVNYEQYF
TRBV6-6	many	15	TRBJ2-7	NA	TGTGCCAGCAGCCCGGACGGAGTCCTCGCCTACGAGCAGTACTTC	CASSPDGVLAYEQYF
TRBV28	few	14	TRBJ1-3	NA	TGTGCCAGCACCCTTGGGAGGTCTGGAAACACCATATATTTT	CASTLGRSGNTIYF
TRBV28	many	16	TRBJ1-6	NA	TGTGCCAGCAGTCCCCCCGGCAGGGCTCGTAATTCACCCCTCCACTTT	CASSPPGRARNSPLHF
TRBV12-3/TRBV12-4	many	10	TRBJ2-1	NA	TGTGCCAGCCCCCGAGGGGGGCAGTTCTTC	CASPRGGQFF
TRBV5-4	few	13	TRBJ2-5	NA	TGTGCCAGCAGCTTGGGGTACCAAGAGACCCAGTACTTC	CASSLGYQETQYF
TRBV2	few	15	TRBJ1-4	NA	TGTGCCAGCAGCGTGGAGGGCGCAACTAATGAAAAACTGTTTTTT	CASSVEGATNEKLFF
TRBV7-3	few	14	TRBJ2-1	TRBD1	TGTGCCAGCAGCTTTACAGGGGGAACTCGAGAGCAGTTCTTC	CASSFTGGTREQFF
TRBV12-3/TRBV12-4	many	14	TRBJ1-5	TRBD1	TGTGCCAGCAGCCCTGGACAGGGTATTCAGCCCCAGCATTTT	CASSPGQGIQPQHF
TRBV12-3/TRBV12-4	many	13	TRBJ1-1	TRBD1	TGTGCCAGCACCCGACAGGGGGGGACTGAAGCTTTCTTT	CASTRQGGTEAFF
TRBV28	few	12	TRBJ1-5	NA	TGTGCCAGCAGTATCCCGACGCAGCCCCAGCATTTT	CASSIPTQPQHF
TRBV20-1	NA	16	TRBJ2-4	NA	TGCAGTGCCCCAGGGGGAGTAGCGGGAGCCAAAAACATTCAGTACTTC	CSAPGGVAGAKNIQYF
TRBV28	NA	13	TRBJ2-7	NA	TGTGCCAGCAGTTCGGGTCAGGGGTACGAGCAGTACTTC	CASSSGQGYEQYF
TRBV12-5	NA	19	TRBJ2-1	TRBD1	TGTGCTAGTGTTTACACCGGGACAGGGGACGTGAGCTCCTACAATGAGCAGTTCTTC	CASVYTGTGDVSSYNEQFF
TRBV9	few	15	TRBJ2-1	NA	TGTGCCAGCAGCGTACGGCTAGGGCCCTACAATGAGCAGTTCTTC	CASSVRLGPYNEQFF
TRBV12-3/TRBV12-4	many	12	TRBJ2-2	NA	TGTGCCAGCAGAGGGGACACCGGGGAGCTGTTTTTT	CASRGDTGELFF
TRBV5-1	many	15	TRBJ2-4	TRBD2	TGCGCCAGCACCCTCCTAGCGGGAGCCAAAAACATTCAGTACTTC	CASTLLAGAKNIQYF
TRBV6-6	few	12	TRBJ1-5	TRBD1	TGTGCCAGCCGGGACAGGGAACAGCCCCAGCATTTT	CASRDREQPQHF
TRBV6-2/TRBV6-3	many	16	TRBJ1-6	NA	TGTGCCAGCAGTGGGTGGACGTTCTCCTATAATTCACCCCTCCACTTT	CASSGWTFSYNSPLHF
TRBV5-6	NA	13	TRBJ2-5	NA	TGTGCCAGCAGCTTAGGTGGGCTCGGGACCCAGTACTTC	CASSLGGLGTQYF
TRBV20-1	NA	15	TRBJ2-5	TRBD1	TGCAGTGCTAGAGACGACAGGGGTACAGAGGAGACCCAGTACTTC	CSARDDRGTEETQYF
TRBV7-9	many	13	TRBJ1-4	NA	TGTGCCAGCAGCCGAGGTCTTAATGAAAAACTGTTTTTT	CASSRGLNEKLFF
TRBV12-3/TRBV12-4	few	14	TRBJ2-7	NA	TGTGCCAGCAGTTTACCCCAGGGAATCTACGAGCAGTACTTC	CASSLPQGIYEQYF
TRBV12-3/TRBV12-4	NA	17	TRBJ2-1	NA	TGTGCCAGCAGTTTAGCGCCGGGGCGGGATTTGTACGGTGAGCAGTTCTTC	CASSLAPGRDLYGEQFF
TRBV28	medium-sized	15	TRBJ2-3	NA	TGTGCCAGCAGCAAACTAGAGACTAGCACAGATACGCAGTATTTT	CASSKLETSTDTQYF
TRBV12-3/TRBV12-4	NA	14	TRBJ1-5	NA	TGTGCCAGCACCAGGGACCGACCGAATCAGCCCCAGCATTTT	CASTRDRPNQPQHF